This T cell receptor (beta chain) was recorded in a study of cytomegalovirus exposure and HLA in healthy donors. At the level of the study: Around 87 million unique TCRs, all from HLA-typed donors, were included in an early release of the data.

Study-level results: One cluster of highly shared sequence variants probably arose as a sequencing artifact.

The PCR used 60 Vbeta and 13 Jbeta primers. The repertoire was sequenced with immunoSEQ multiplex PCR; TCRdb's copy has only in-frame clones and lacks some. The sample carries roughly 100,000 clones, around 80% recorded once. Turning to this clone: The antigen remains unidentified.

The sequenced sample consisted of PBMCs. The source of this sequence is a male donor in good health and CMV-seropositive.

CDR3 coding DNA: TGTGCCAGCAGTTACGACGGGACTAGCGGCTATGAGCAGTTCTTC. It is translated as CASSYDGTSGYEQFF. The rearrangement joins TRBV6-5 to TRBJ2-1, with 11 bases lining up with TRBD2. V was pared by 2 bases and J by 8 bases, with 5 bases of the junction left unmatched. Per germline, CDR1 MNHEY and CDR2 SVGAGI. CDR3 length: 15 residues.